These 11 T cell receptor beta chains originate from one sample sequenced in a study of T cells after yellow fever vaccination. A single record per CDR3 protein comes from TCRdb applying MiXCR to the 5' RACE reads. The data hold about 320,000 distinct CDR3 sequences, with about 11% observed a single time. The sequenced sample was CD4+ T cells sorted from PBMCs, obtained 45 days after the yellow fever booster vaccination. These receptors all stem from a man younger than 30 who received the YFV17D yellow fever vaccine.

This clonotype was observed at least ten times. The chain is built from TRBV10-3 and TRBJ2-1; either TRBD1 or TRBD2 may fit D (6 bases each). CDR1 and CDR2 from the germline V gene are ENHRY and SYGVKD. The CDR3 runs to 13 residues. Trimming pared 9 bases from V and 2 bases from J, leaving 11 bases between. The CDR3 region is CAIGGLAYNEQFF. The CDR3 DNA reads TGTGCCATAGGGGGGCTAGCCTACAATGAGCAGTTCTTC.

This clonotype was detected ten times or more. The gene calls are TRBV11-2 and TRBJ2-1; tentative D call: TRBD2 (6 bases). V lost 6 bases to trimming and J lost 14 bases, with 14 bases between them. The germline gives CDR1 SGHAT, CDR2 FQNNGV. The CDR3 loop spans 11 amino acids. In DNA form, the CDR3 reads TGTGCCAGCAGTTCCGGGGGTTATAAGTTCTTC. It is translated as CASSSGGYKFF.

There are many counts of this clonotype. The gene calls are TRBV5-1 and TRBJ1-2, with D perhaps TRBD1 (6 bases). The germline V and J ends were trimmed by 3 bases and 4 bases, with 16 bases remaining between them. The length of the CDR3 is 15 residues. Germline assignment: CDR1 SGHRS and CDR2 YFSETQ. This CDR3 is CASSWGGQRGYGYTF. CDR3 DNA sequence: TGCGCCAGCAGCTGGGGAGGACAGCGAGGCTATGGCTACACCTTC.

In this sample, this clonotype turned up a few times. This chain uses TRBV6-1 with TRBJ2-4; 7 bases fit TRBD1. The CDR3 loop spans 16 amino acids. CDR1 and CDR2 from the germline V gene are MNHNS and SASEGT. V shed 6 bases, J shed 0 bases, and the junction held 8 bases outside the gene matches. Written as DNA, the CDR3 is TGTGCCAGCAGGAACCGGGACAGTCGAGCCAAAAACATTCAGTACTTC. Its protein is CASRNRDSRAKNIQYF.

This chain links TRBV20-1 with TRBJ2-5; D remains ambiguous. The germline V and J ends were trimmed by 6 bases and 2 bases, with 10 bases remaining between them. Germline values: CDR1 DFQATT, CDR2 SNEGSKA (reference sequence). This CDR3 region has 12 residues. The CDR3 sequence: CSAPKVQETQYF. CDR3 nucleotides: TGCAGTGCCCCGAAAGTACAAGAGACCCAGTACTTC.

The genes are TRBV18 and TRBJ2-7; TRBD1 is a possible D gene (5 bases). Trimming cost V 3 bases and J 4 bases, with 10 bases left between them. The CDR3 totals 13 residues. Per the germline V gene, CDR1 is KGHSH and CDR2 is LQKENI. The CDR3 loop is CASSPGHPYEQYV. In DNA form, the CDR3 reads TGTGCCAGCTCACCTGGACATCCTTACGAGCAGTACGTC.

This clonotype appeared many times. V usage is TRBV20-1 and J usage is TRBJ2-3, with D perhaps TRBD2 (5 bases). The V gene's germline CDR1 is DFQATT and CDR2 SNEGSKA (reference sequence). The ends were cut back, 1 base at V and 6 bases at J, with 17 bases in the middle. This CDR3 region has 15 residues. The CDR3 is CSARVRRTPRDTQYF. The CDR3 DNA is TGCAGTGCTAGAGTTCGGAGGACCCCTCGGGATACGCAGTATTTT.

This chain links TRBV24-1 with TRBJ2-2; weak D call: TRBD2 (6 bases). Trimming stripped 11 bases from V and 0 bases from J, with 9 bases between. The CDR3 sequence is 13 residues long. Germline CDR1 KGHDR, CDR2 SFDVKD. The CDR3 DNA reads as TGTGCCAGCGGGACTTCGAACACCGGGGAGCTGTTTTTT. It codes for CASGTSNTGELFF.

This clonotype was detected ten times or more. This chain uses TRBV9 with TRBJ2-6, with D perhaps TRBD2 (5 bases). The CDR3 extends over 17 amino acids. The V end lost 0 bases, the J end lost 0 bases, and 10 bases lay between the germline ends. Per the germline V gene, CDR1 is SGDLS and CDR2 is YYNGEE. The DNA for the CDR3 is TGTGCCAGCAGCGTAGTCCCGGGGTACTCTGGGGCCAACGTCCTGACTTTC. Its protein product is CASSVVPGYSGANVLTF.

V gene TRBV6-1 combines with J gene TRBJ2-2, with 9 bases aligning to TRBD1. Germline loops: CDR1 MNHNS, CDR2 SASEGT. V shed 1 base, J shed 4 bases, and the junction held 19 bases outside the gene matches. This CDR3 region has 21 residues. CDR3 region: CASSEGTGTGRLAVFTGELFF. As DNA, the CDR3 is TGTGCCAGCAGTGAAGGGACCGGGACAGGGCGGCTCGCGGTCTTCACCGGGGAGCTGTTTTTT.

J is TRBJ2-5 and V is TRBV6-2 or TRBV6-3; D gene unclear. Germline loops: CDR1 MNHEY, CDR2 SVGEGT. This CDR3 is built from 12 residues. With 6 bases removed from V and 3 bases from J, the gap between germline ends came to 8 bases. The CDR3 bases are TGTGCCAGCAGGGACGGAGAAGAGACCCAGTACTTC. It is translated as CASRDGEETQYF.